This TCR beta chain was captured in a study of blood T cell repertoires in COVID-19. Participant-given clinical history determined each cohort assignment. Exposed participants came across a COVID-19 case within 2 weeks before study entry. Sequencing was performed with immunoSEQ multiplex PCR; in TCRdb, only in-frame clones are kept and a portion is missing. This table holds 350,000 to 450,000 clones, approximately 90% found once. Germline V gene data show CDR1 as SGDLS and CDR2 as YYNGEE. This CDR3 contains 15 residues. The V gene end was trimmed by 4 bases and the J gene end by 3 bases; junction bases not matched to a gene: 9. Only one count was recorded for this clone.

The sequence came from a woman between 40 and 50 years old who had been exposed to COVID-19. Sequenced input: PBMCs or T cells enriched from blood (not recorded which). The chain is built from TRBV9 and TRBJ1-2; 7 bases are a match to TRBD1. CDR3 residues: CASSPTTGNYYGYTF. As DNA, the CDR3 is TGTGCCAGCAGCCCAACGACAGGGAACTACTATGGCTACACCTTC.